This T cell receptor (beta chain) was identified in a study of T cell clonality in common variable immunodeficiency. Sequencing input was equivalent genomic DNA from CVID and controls. The method was immunoSEQ multiplex PCR; TCRdb's version includes in-frame clones alone and lacks a portion of them. This sample carries fewer than 75,000 clones, none of them present only once. The germline V gene has CDR1 SGHNT and CDR2 YYREEE (reference sequence). V gave up 0 bases and J gave up 2 bases, with 10 bases separating them. The CDR3 is 15 amino acids. Each donor provided about 4.5 to 8.5 ml of heparinized whole blood. Study results and caveats: The cause of increased CVID clonality remains unclear without subpopulation sequencing. Links between repertoire features and CVID complications were heterogeneity-limited.

This clone was observed many times. What it recognizes is unknown. The read is 3 residues too short to cover the CDR3 end, so that end is filled in from the germline J gene. The specimen was peripheral blood mononuclear cells. This rearrangement joins TRBV5-4 to TRBJ2-3; D unclear. This clonotype was obtained from a person between 18 and 75 years old in good health. CDR3 region: CASSLGPHPTDTQYF. The CDR3 bases that were read are TGTGCCAGCAGCTTGGGGCCGCACCCCACAGATACG.